This T cell receptor (beta chain) is drawn from a study of blood T cell repertoires in COVID-19. In the study overall: Samples of COVID-19 (acute and convalescent) were obtained from the United States, Italy and Spain. T cells, B-cell-depleted T cells, or PBMCs provided the cDNA or gDNA that served as material.

The CDR3 has 16 residues. V was clipped by 6 bases and J by 4 bases; unmatched bases: 13. Germline V CDR1 and CDR2: MNHEY, SMNVEV (reference sequence). For recovered donors of Cohort 3, there were two negative PCRs, clearance, or symptom resolution. This clone was recorded once. Sequencing used immunoSEQ multiplex PCR; TCRdb keeps in-frame clones, though not all of them. The sample includes around 300,000 clones, approximately 89% of them seen just once. This chain links TRBV27 with TRBJ2-5; 8 bases match TRBD1. The sequencing sample was made of PBMCs or T cells enriched from blood (not recorded which). The clonotype comes from a man aged 25 to 45 who had recovered from COVID-19. CDR3 protein: CASSSWGTGGRETQYF. The CDR3 nucleotides are TGTGCCAGCAGCTCCTGGGGGACAGGAGGGCGAGAGACCCAGTACTTC.